This TCR beta chain was captured in a study of PD-1 blockade in classical Hodgkin lymphoma. This table comes from immunoSEQ multiplex PCR, and its TCRdb copy is limited to in-frame clones, with some not included. The profile shows about 90,000 clones, approximately 90% of them singletons. Documented time point: cycle 4 day 1 (C4D1), after 5 to 7 weeks of nivolumab. Brentuximab vedotin exposure varied among the patients, all of whom had relapsed after autologous stem cell transplantation. Germline lookup yields CDR1 SGHTA and CDR2 FQGNSA. The CDR3 consists of 16 residues. Trimming left V 5 bases short and J 3 bases short, with 19 bases between.

This sequence originates from a human donor with classical Hodgkin lymphoma. Sequencing used peripheral blood mononuclear cells (PBMCs), obtained before the fourth cycle of nivolumab. This chain links TRBV7-2 with TRBJ2-5; no definite D call. This CDR3 is CASSPPMGMVKETQYF. Here the CDR3 DNA reads TGTGCCAGCAGCCCTCCTATGGGGATGGTGAAAGAGACCCAGTACTTC.